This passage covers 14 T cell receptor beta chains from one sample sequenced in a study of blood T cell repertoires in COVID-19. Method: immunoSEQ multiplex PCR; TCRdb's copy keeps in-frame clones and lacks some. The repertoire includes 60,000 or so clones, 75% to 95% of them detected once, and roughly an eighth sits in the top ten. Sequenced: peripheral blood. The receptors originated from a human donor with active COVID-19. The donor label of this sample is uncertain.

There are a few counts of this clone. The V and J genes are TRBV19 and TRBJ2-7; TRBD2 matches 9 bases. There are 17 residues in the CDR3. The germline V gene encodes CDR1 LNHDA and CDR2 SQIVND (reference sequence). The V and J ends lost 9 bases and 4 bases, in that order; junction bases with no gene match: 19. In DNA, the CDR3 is TGTGCCAGCAGACCGGGTAGCGGGAGCCCCGGGGGGTACGAGCAGTACTTC. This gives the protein CASRPGSGSPGGYEQYF.

The CDR3: CASSPRPMATQYF. The CDR3 DNA sequence: TGTGCCAGCAGCCCTCGCCCCATGGCGACCCAGTACTTC. The rearrangement links TRBV7-6 to TRBJ2-5; D gene unclear. Trimming removed 5 bases from V and 7 bases from J, with 14 bases in between. This CDR3 comprises 13 residues. Germline CDR1 is SGHVS and CDR2 is FNYEAQ. Looking up the rest from reference TRBV7-6 and TRBJ2-5 gives the full variable domain: GAGVSQSPRYKVTKRGQDVALRCDPISGHVSLYWYRQALGQGPEFLTYFNYEAQQDKSGLPNDRFSAERPEGSISTLTIQRTEQRDSAMYRCASSPRPMATQYFGPGTRLLVL.

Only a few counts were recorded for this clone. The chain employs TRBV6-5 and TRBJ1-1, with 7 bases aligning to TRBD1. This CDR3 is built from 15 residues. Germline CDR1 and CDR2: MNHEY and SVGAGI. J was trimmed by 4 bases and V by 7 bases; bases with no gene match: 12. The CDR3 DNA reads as TGTGCCAGCACCCAGGGGGTCCAGGAGGGCACTGAAGCTTTCTTT. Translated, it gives CASTQGVQEGTEAFF.

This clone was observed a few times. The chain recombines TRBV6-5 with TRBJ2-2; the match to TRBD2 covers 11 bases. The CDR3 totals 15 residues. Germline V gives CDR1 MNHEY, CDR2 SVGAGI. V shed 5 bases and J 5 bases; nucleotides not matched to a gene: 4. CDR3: CASSTLAGGTGELFF. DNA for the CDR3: TGTGCCAGCAGTACCCTAGCGGGGGGAACCGGGGAGCTGTTTTTT.

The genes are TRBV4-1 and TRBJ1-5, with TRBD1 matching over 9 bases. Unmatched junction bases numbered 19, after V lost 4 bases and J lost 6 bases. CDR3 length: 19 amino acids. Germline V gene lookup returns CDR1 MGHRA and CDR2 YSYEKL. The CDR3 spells CASSPHDLLGDRGGQPQHF. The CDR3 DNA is TGCGCCAGCAGCCCACACGATTTACTCGGTGACAGGGGGGGTCAGCCCCAGCATTTT.

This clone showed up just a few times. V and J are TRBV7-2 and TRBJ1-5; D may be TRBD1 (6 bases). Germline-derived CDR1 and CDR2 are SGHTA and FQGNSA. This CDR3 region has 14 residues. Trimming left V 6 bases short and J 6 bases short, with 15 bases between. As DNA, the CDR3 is TGTGCCAGCAGTCTCGGACAGCTATCTCAGCCCCAGCATTTT. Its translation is CASSLGQLSQPQHF.

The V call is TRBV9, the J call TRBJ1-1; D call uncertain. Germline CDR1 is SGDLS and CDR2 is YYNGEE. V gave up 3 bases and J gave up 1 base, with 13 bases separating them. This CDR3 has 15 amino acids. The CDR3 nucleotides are TGTGCCAGCAGCGAGCCCCCCGCGGCGAACACTGAAGCTTTCTTT. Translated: CASSEPPAANTEAFF.

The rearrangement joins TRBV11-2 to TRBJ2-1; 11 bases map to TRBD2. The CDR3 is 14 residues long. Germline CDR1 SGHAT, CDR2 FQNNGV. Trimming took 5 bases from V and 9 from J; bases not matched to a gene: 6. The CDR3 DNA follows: TGTGCCAGCAGCCCCGGGACTAGCGGTACTGAGCAGTTCTTC. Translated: CASSPGTSGTEQFF.

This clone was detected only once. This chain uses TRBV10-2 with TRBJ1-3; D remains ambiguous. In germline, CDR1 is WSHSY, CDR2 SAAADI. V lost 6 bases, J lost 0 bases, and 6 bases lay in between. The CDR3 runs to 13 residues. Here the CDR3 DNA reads TGCGCCAGCAGCGGGAGCTCTGGAAACACCATATATTTT. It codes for CASSGSSGNTIYF.

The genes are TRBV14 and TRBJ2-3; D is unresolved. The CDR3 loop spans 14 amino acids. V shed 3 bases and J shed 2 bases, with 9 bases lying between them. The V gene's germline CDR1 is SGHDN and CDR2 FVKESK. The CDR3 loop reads CASSHSRHTDTQYF. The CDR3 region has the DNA TGTGCCAGCAGCCACTCGCGGCACACAGATACGCAGTATTTT.

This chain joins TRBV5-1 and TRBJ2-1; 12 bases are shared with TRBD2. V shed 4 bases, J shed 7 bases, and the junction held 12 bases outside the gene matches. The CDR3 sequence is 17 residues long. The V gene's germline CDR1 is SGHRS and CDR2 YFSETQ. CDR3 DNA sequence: TGCGCCAGCAGCCCCGGACTAGCGGGATTCGGGGAGAATGAGCAGTTCTTC. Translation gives CASSPGLAGFGENEQFF.

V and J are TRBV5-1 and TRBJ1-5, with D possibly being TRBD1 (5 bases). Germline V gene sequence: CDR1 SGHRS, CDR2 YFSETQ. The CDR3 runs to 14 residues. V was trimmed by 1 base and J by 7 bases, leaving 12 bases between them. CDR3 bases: TGCGCCAGCAGCTTGTCAGGGTTGGAGCAGCCCCAGCATTTT. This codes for CASSLSGLEQPQHF.

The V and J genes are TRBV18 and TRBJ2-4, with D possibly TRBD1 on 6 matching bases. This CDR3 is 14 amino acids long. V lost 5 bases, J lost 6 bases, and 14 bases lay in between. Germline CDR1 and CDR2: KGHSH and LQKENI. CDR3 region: CASSSMEGGNIQYF. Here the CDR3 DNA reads TGTGCCAGCTCATCCATGGAAGGGGGAAACATTCAGTACTTC.

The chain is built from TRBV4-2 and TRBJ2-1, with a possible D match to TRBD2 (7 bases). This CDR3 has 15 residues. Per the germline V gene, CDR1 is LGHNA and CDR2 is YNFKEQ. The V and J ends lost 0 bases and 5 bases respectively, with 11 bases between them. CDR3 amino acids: CASSQDEGGHNEQFF. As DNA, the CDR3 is TGTGCCAGCAGCCAAGACGAGGGGGGGCACAATGAGCAGTTCTTC.